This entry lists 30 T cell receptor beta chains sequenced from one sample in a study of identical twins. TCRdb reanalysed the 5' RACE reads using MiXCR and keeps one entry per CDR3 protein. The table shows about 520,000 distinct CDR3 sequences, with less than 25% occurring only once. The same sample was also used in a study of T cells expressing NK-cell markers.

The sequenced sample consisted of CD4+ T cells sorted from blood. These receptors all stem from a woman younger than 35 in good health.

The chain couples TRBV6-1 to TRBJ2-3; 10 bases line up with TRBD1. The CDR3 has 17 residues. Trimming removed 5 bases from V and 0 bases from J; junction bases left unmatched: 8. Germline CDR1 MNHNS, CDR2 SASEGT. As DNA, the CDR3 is TGTGCCAGCAGTCTGGCCGGGACAGGGGTTAGCACAGATACGCAGTATTTT. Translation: CASSLAGTGVSTDTQYF.

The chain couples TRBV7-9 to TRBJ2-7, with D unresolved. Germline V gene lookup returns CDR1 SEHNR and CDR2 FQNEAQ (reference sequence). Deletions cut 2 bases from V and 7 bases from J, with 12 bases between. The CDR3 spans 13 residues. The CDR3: CASSLSGVSEQYF. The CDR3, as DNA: TGTGCCAGCAGCTTAAGTGGTGTCTCTGAGCAGTACTTC.

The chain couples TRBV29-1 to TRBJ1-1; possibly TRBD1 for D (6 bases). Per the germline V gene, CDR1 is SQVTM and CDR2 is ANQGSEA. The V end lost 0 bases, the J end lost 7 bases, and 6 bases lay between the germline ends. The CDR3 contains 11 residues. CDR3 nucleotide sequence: TGCAGCGTTGAAGAAGGGGGTGAAGCTTTCTTT. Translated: CSVEEGGEAFF.

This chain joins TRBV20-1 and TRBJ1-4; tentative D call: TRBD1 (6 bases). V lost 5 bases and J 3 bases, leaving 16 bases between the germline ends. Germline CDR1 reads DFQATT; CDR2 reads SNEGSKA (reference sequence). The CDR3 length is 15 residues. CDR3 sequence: CSAHRGTGANEKLFF. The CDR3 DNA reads TGCAGTGCTCATAGGGGGACGGGTGCTAATGAAAAACTGTTTTTT.

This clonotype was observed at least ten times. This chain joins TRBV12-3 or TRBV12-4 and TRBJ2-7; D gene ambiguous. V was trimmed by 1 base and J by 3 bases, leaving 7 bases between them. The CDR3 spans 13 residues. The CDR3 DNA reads TGTGCCAGCAGTTTAGGACAAATCTACGAGCAGTACTTC. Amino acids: CASSLGQIYEQYF.

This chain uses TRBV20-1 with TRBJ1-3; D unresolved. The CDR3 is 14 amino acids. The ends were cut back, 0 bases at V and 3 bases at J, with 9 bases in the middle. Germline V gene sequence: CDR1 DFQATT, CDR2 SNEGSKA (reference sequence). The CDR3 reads CSARDWTVGNTIYF. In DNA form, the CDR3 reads TGCAGTGCTAGAGACTGGACTGTTGGAAACACCATATATTTT.

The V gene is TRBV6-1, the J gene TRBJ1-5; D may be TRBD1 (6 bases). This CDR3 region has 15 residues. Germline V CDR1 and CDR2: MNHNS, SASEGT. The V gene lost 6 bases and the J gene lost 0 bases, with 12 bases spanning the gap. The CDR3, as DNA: TGTGCCAGCAGAACGACAGGCTATAGCAATCAGCCCCAGCATTTT. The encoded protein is CASRTTGYSNQPQHF.

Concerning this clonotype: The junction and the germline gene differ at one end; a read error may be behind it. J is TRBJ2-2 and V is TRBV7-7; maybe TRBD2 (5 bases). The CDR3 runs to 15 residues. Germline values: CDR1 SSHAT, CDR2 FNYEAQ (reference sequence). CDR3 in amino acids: CASSHLATGTGELFF. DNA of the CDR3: TGTGCTAGCAGTCATCTAGCTACTGGCACCGGGGAGCTGTTTTTT.

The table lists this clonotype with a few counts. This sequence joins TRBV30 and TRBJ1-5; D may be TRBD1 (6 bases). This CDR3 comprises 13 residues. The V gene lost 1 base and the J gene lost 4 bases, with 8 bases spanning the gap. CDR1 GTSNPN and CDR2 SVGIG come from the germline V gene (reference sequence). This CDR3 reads CAWSEQGNQPQHF. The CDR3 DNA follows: TGTGCCTGGAGTGAACAGGGTAATCAGCCCCAGCATTTT.

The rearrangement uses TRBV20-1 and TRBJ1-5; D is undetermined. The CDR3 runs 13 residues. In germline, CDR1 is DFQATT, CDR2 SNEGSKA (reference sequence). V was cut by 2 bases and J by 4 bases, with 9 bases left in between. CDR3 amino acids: CSARLAENQPQHF. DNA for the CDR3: TGCAGTGCTAGACTGGCGGAAAATCAGCCCCAGCATTTT.

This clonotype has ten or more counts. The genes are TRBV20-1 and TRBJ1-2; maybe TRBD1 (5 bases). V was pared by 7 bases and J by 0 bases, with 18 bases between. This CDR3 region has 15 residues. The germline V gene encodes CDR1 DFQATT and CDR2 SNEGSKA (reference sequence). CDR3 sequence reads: CSVTLGAAANYGYTF. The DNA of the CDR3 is TGCAGTGTAACTTTAGGGGCAGCCGCTAACTATGGCTACACCTTC.

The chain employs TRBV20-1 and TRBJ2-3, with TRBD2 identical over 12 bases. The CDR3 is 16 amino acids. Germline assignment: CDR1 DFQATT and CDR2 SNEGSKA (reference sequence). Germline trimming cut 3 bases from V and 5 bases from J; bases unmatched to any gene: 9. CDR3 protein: CSASGLAGGGGDTQYF. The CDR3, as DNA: TGCAGTGCTAGTGGGCTAGCGGGGGGGGGTGGAGATACGCAGTATTTT.

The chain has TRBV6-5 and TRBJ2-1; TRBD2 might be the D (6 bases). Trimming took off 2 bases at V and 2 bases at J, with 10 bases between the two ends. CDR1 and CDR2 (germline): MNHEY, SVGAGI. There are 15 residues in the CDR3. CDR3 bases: TGTGCCAGCAGTTACGGAGGAGGGGCCTACAATGAGCAGTTCTTC. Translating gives CASSYGGGAYNEQFF.

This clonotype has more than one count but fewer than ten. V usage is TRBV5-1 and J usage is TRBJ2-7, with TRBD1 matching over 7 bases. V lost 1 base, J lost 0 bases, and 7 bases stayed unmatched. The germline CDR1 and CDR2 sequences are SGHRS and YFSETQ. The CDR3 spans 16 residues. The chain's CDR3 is CASSLSLTGISYEQYF. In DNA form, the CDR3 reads TGCGCCAGCAGCTTGTCTTTGACAGGGATCTCCTACGAGCAGTACTTC.

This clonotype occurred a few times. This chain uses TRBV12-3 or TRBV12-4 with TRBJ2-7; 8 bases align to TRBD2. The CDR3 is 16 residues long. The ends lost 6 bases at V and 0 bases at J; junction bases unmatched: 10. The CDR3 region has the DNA TGTGCCAGCAGCATCGGTGGGACTAGGAGCTCCTACGAGCAGTACTTC. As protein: CASSIGGTRSSYEQYF.

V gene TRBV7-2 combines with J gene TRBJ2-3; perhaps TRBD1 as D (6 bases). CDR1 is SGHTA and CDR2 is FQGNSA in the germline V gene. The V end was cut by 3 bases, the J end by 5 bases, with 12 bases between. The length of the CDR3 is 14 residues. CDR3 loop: CASSFSGAEDTQYF. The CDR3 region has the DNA TGTGCCAGCAGCTTTTCAGGGGCGGAAGATACGCAGTATTTT. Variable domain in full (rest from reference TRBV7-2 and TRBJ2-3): GAGVSQSPSNKVTEKGKDVELRCDPISGHTALYWYRQSLGQGLEFLIYFQGNSAPDKSGLPSDRFSAERTGGSVSTLTIQRTQQEDSAVYLCASSFSGAEDTQYFGPGTRLTVL.

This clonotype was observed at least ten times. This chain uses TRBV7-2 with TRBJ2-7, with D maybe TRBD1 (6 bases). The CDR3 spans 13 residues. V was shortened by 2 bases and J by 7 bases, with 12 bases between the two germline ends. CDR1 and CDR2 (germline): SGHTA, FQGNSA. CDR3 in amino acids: CASSLRGQREQYF. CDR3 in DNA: TGTGCCAGCAGCTTAAGAGGACAGCGGGAGCAGTACTTC.

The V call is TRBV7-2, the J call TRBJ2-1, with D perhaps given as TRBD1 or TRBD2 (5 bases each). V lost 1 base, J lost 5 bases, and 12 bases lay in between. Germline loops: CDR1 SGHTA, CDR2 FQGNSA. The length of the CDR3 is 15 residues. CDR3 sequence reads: CASSLEGTLDNEQFF. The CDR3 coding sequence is TGTGCCAGCAGCTTAGAGGGGACCCTCGACAATGAGCAGTTCTTC.

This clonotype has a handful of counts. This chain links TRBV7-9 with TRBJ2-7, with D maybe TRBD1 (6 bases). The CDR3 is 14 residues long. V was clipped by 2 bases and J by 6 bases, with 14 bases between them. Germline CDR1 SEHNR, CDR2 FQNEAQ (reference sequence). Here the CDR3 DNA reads TGTGCCAGCAGCTTAAAGGGGACATTGGGCGAGCAGTACTTC. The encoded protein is CASSLKGTLGEQYF.

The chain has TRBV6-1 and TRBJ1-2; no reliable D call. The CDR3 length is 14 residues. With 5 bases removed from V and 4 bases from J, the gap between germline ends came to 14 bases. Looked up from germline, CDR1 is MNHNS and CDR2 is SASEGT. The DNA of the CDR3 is TGTGCCAGCAGTAATGAAGGACGCGGCTATGGCTACACCTTC. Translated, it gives CASSNEGRGYGYTF.

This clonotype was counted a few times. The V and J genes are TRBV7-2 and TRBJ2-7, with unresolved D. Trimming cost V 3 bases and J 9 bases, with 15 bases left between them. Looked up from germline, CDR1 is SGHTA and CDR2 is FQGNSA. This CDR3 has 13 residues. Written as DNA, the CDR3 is TGTGCCAGCAGCTTCAGGCTGATGGTGGGGCAGTACTTC. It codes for CASSFRLMVGQYF. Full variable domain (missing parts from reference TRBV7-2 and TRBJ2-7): GAGVSQSPSNKVTEKGKDVELRCDPISGHTALYWYRQSLGQGLEFLIYFQGNSAPDKSGLPSDRFSAERTGGSVSTLTIQRTQQEDSAVYLCASSFRLMVGQYFGPGTRLTVT.

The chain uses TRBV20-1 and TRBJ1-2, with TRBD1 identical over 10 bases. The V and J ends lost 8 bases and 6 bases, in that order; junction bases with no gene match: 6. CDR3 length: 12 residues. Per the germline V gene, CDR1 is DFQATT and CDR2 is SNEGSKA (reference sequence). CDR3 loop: CSPRQGADGYTF. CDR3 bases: TGCAGTCCAAGACAGGGGGCGGATGGCTACACCTTC.

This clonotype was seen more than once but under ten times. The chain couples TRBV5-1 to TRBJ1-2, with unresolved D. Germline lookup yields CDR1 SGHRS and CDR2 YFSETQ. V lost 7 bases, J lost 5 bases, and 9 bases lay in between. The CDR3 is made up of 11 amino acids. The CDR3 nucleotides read TGCGCCAGCCATGACTTATATGGCTACACCTTC. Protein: CASHDLYGYTF.

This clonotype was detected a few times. The CDR3 loop is CASSLDRIGRNTIYF. The CDR3 DNA is TGTGCCAGCAGCCTGGACAGAATCGGCAGAAACACCATATATTTT. The rearrangement uses TRBV2 and TRBJ1-3, with D possibly matching TRBD1 (6 bases). Germline V lookup: CDR1 SNHLY, CDR2 FYNNEI. The CDR3 runs to 15 residues. V was clipped by 6 bases and J by 5 bases, with 17 bases between them.

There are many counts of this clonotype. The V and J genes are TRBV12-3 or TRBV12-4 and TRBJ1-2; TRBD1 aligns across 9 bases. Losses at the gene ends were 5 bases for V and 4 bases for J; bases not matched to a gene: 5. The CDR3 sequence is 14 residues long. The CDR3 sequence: CASSPLGQGYGYTF. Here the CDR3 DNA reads TGTGCCAGCAGTCCGCTGGGACAGGGCTATGGCTACACCTTC.

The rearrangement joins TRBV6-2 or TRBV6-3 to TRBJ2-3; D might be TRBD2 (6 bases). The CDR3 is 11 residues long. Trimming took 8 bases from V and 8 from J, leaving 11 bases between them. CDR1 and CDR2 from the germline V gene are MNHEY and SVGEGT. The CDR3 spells CASGGVGTQYF. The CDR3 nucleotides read TGTGCCAGCGGAGGGGTGGGTACGCAGTATTTT.

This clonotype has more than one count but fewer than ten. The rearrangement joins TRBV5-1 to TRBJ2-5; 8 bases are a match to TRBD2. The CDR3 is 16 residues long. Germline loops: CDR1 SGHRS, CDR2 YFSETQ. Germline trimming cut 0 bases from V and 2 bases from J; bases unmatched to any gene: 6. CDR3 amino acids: CASSLGGLGPQETQYF. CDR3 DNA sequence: TGCGCCAGCAGCTTGGGGGGACTAGGGCCTCAAGAGACCCAGTACTTC. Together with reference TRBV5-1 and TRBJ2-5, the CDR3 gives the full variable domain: KAGVTQTPRYLIKTRGQQVTLSCSPISGHRSVSWYQQTPGQGLQFLFEYFSETQRNKGNFPGRFSGRQFSNSRSEMNVSTLELGDSALYLCASSLGGLGPQETQYFGPGTRLLVL.

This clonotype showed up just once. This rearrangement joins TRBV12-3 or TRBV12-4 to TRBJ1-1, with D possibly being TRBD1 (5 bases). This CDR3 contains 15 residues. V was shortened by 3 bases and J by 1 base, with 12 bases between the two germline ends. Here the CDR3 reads CASSLTAMANTEAFF. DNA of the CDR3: TGTGCCAGCAGTTTGACAGCAATGGCGAACACTGAAGCTTTCTTT.

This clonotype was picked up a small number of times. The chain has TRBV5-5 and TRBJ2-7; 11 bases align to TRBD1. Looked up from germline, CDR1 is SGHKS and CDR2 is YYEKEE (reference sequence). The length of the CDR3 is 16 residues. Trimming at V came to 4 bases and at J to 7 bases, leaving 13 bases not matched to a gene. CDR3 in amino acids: CASSPLGTGGFGEQYF. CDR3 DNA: TGTGCCAGCAGCCCGCTAGGGACAGGGGGATTCGGGGAGCAGTACTTC. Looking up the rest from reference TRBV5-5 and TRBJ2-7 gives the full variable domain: DAGVTQSPTHLIKTRGQQVTLRCSPISGHKSVSWYQQVLGQGPQFIFQYYEKEERGRGNFPDRFSARQFPNYSSELNVNALLLGDSALYLCASSPLGTGGFGEQYFGPGTRLTVT.

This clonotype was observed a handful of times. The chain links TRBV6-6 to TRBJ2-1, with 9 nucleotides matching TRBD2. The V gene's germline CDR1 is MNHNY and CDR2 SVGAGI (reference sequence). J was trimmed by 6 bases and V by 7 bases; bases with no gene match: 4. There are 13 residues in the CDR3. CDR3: CASKPAGGNEQFF. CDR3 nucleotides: TGTGCCAGCAAACCAGCGGGGGGCAATGAGCAGTTCTTC.